This T cell receptor beta chain came from a study of shared T cell receptors in the human thymus. The data were produced by immunoSEQ multiplex PCR, yet TCRdb's version contains in-frame clones alone and is incomplete. The sample yields 700,000 or so clones, 80% to 90% seen once. A word on this clone: This sample also contains other DNA sequences that code for the same CDR3.

V was cut by 6 bases and J by 4 bases, with 7 bases left in between. Germline V gene data show CDR1 as DFQATT and CDR2 as SNEGSKA (reference sequence). This CDR3 contains 11 residues. The sample also formed part of further work on human thymus T cells. That work adds: It looked as if thymic and blood repertoires used V and J genes in a biased way.

The material sequenced was thymocytes. The chain links TRBV20-1 to TRBJ1-3, with no clear D. The source of this sequence is a girl less than two years old with a congenital heart defect. The CDR3 DNA follows: TGCAGTGCCAGTACCGGAAACACCATATATTTT. It translates to CSASTGNTIYF.